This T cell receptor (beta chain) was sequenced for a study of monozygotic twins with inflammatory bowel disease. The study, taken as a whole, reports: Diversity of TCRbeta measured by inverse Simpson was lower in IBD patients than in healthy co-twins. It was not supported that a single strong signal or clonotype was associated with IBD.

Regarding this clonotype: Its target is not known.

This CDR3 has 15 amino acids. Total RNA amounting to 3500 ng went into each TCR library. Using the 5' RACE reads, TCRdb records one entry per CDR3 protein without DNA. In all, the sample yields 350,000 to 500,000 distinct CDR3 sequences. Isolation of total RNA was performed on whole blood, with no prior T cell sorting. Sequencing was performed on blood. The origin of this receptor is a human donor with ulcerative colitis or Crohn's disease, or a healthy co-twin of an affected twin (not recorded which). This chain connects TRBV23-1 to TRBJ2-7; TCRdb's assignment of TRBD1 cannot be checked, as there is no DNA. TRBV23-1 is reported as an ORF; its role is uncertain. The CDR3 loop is CASSTGTGASYEQYF.